The 14 T cell receptor beta chains given below trace back to one sample, sequenced in a study of T cells in localized non-small cell lung cancer. Only in-frame clones appear in the TCRdb table, and some are missing; sequencing was by immunoSEQ multiplex PCR. The sample contains 90,000 to 100,000 clones, just over 90% of which appear only once. Sequenced material: PBMCs, taken before any cancer treatment. All receptors derive from a woman between 35 and 70 years old with stage II squamous cell lung carcinoma.

V and J are TRBV5-4 and TRBJ1-1; D is uncertain. CDR1 is SGHNT and CDR2 is YYREEE in the germline V gene (reference sequence). With 0 bases removed from V and 8 bases from J, the gap between germline ends came to 11 bases. CDR3 length: 13 amino acids. The DNA for the CDR3 is TGTGCCAGCAGCTTGGGCCCGAGAATAGAAGCTTTCTTT. Protein product: CASSLGPRIEAFF.

This clone appeared a single time. The rearrangement joins TRBV2 to TRBJ2-7; D call uncertain. CDR1 and CDR2 from the germline V gene are SNHLY and FYNNEI. Trimming pared 6 bases from V and 2 bases from J, leaving 5 bases between. This CDR3 has 11 residues. The CDR3 bases are TGTGCCAGCAGGGAGACCTACGAGCAGTACTTC. Its translation is CASRETYEQYF.

This chain uses TRBV2 with TRBJ2-1; unclear D gene. The ends were cut back, 2 bases at V and 3 bases at J, with 2 bases in the middle. Germline V gene lookup returns CDR1 SNHLY and CDR2 FYNNEI. The CDR3 loop spans 12 amino acids. The CDR3: CASSENYNEQFF. The CDR3, as DNA: TGTGCCAGCAGTGAAAACTACAATGAGCAGTTCTTC.

This clone has a handful of counts. The rearrangement links TRBV11-2 to TRBJ1-5, with unresolved D. Germline lookup yields CDR1 SGHAT and CDR2 FQNNGV. CDR3 size: 13 residues. V lost 3 bases and J lost 7, with 10 bases in between. CDR3 DNA sequence: TGTGCCAGCAGCTTGTTACTGGGCCAGCCCCAGCATTTT. The encoded protein is CASSLLLGQPQHF.

The chain couples TRBV6-5 to TRBJ2-7, with 7 positions matching TRBD2. The germline V gene encodes CDR1 MNHEY and CDR2 SVGAGI. This CDR3 contains 16 residues. V lost 2 bases and J lost 5; bases outside the gene matches: 12. The CDR3 is CASSYVGQRGSHEQYF. CDR3 nucleotides: TGTGCCAGCAGTTACGTAGGCCAGCGGGGTTCCCACGAGCAGTACTTC.

The chain couples TRBV28 to TRBJ1-1, with 8 nucleotides matching TRBD1. The CDR3 loop spans 15 amino acids. V was clipped by 6 bases and J by 1 base; unmatched bases: 7. Germline values: CDR1 MDHEN, CDR2 SYDVKM. CDR3 amino acids: CASRTAGQANTEAFF. The CDR3 DNA is TGTGCCAGCAGGACAGCGGGACAGGCGAACACTGAAGCTTTCTTT.

The gene calls are TRBV28 and TRBJ1-2, with a possible D match to TRBD1 (6 bases). The CDR3 runs to 17 residues. Germline values: CDR1 MDHEN, CDR2 SYDVKM. Trimming took off 4 bases at V and 4 bases at J, with 22 bases between the two ends. CDR3 DNA: TGTGCCAGCAGTTCCCCTCCAGTAGGCAGGGGCGCCTATGGCTACACCTTC. Protein: CASSSPPVGRGAYGYTF.

This sequence joins TRBV2 and TRBJ2-1; 9 bases align to TRBD1. The CDR3 runs 14 residues. In germline, CDR1 is SNHLY, CDR2 FYNNEI. V gave up 8 bases and J gave up 5 bases; unmatched junction bases: 7. CDR3 DNA sequence: TGTGCCAGCGTTAGGGACAGGGTGAACAATGAGCAGTTCTTC. Its translation is CASVRDRVNNEQFF. Combining the CDR3 with reference TRBV2 and TRBJ2-1 gives the whole variable domain EPEVTQTPSHQVTQMGQEVILRCVPISNHLYFYWYRQILGQKVEFLVSFYNNEISEKSEIFDDQFSVERPDGSNFTLKIRSTKLEDSAMYFCASVRDRVNNEQFFGPGTRLTVL.

CDR3 in DNA: TGCGCCAGCGTTGGGACATCGGCTTTCTTT. The encoded protein is CASVGTSAFF. The rearrangement uses TRBV10-2 and TRBJ1-1; weak D call: TRBD1 (6 bases). The V and J ends lost 8 bases and 11 bases respectively, with 12 bases between them. This CDR3 is 10 amino acids long. Per germline, CDR1 WSHSY and CDR2 SAAADI.

This chain links TRBV4-1 with TRBJ1-5; D may be TRBD1 (5 bases). This CDR3 is 13 amino acids long. Trimming took 0 bases from V and 8 from J, leaving 8 bases between them. Germline CDR1 reads MGHRA; CDR2 reads YSYEKL. Here the CDR3 reads CASSQDGAEPQHF. CDR3 coding DNA: TGCGCCAGCAGCCAAGATGGGGCGGAGCCCCAGCATTTT.

The genes are TRBV2 and TRBJ1-3; 7 bases agree with TRBD1. The J segment lost 0 bases and the V segment lost 5 bases, leaving 1 base of the junction unmatched. CDR1 and CDR2 from the germline V gene are SNHLY and FYNNEI. CDR3 length: 14 residues. The CDR3: CASSTGDSGNTIYF. CDR3 nucleotides: TGTGCCAGCAGTACAGGGGACTCTGGAAACACCATATATTTT.

The genes are TRBV25-1 and TRBJ1-6; D not certain. V was pared by 7 bases and J by 5 bases, with 12 bases between. Germline CDR1 and CDR2: MGHDK and SYGVNS. CDR3 length: 14 residues. In nucleotides, the CDR3 is TGTGCCAGCATGGGGTATGGGGATAATTCACCCCTCCACTTT. This encodes CASMGYGDNSPLHF. The full variable domain, completed using reference TRBV25-1 and TRBJ1-6, is EADIYQTPRYLVIGTGKKITLECSQTMGHDKMYWYQQDPGMELHLIHYSYGVNSTEKGDLSSESTVSRIRTEHFPLTLESARPSHTSQYLCASMGYGDNSPLHFGNGTRLTVT.

The rearrangement links TRBV5-1 to TRBJ2-3; D may be TRBD2 (6 bases). The germline V gene encodes CDR1 SGHRS and CDR2 YFSETQ. Trimming took off 0 bases at V and 0 bases at J, with 11 bases between the two ends. The CDR3 length is 16 residues. The CDR3 sequence: CASSLGGGTSTDTQYF. DNA for the CDR3: TGCGCCAGCAGCTTGGGAGGCGGGACTAGCACAGATACGCAGTATTTT.

The chain carries TRBV27 and TRBJ1-1, with D uncertain. The ends were cut back, 3 bases at V and 0 bases at J, with 11 bases in the middle. CDR3 size: 15 residues. Germline V gene lookup returns CDR1 MNHEY and CDR2 SMNVEV (reference sequence). The CDR3 is CASSFGRSMNTEAFF. The CDR3 DNA follows: TGTGCCAGCAGTTTCGGGAGATCCATGAACACTGAAGCTTTCTTT.